The sequence of this TCR beta chain was determined in a study of blood T cells in healthy people across ages. CDR1 and CDR2 from the germline V gene are MGHRA and YSYEKL. CDR3 length: 15 residues. Trimming shortened V by 1 base and J by 7 bases, and 13 bases separated the two germline ends. It was with a sample-barcoded 5' primer and a J-beta primer mix that a second PCR of roughly 7 to 12 cycles was run. Via MiXCR, TCRdb re-called the 5' RACE reads, giving one row per CDR3 protein. This table has 2 million or so distinct CDR3 sequences, around 48% appearing once. The genes are TRBV4-1 and TRBJ1-4, with a possible D match to TRBD1 (5 bases). The receptor was isolated from a woman in her thirties or forties in good health. Sample: blood. The CDR3 loop reads CASSQGQRVSEKLFF. In DNA form, the CDR3 reads TGCGCCAGCAGCCAAGGACAGAGGGTTAGTGAAAAACTGTTTTTT.